Below, 26 T cell receptor beta chains from the same sample are listed, as sequenced in a study of patients and donors after allogeneic stem cell transplantation. TCRdb recomputed calls from the RT-PCR reads with MiXCR, one row per CDR3 protein. The data show 70,000 or so distinct CDR3 sequences, with approximately 26% seen just once and around 27% held by the top ten. Material for sequencing was blood, either unsorted or a sorted T cell fraction (not recorded which). The receptors stem from a human donor who was either an allogeneic HSCT recipient or a stem cell or donor lymphocyte infusion donor (not recorded which). It is not recorded whose cells these are; they may come from a transplant donor.

This clonotype has only a few counts. The chain uses TRBV12-3 or TRBV12-4 and TRBJ2-3; TRBD2 agrees at 11 bases. Trimming cost V 6 bases and J 0 bases; bases outside gene matches: 5. The CDR3 runs 16 residues. The CDR3 DNA reads TGTGCCAGCAGCCTGACTAGCGGGAAAAGCACAGATACGCAGTATTTT. Its translation: CASSLTSGKSTDTQYF.

In this sample, this clonotype turned up many times. The chain joins TRBV7-2 to TRBJ2-2; D unresolved. The CDR3 loop spans 16 amino acids. Trimming shortened V by 5 bases and J by 2 bases, and 15 bases separated the two germline ends. CDR1 and CDR2 (germline): SGHTA, FQGNSA. The CDR3 protein is CASSTQNYRNTGELFF. The CDR3 DNA sequence: TGTGCCAGCAGCACACAAAACTACAGAAACACCGGGGAGCTGTTTTTT.

The rearrangement links TRBV6-2 or TRBV6-3 to TRBJ1-2; D is unresolved. This CDR3 comprises 12 residues. The V end was cut by 7 bases, the J end by 2 bases, with 8 bases between. CDR1 and CDR2 (germline): MNHEY, SVGEGT. The CDR3 nucleotides read TGTGCCAGCATGGAGGGAAACTATGGCTACACCTTC. Translation: CASMEGNYGYTF.

This clonotype has just a few counts. This rearrangement joins TRBV20-1 to TRBJ1-1; 7 nucleotides line up with TRBD1. The germline V gene has CDR1 DFQATT and CDR2 SNEGSKA (reference sequence). V shed 3 bases, J shed 0 bases, and the junction held 4 bases outside the gene matches. The CDR3 runs 14 residues. This CDR3 reads CSASRGLLNTEAFF. DNA of the CDR3: TGCAGTGCTAGTAGGGGGCTCTTGAACACTGAAGCTTTCTTT.

This clonotype was picked up many times. This chain connects TRBV12-3 or TRBV12-4 to TRBJ1-1; no definite D call. The CDR3 covers 14 residues. Trimming pared 2 bases from V and 4 bases from J, leaving 11 bases between. In nucleotides, the CDR3 is TGTGCCAGCAGTTTAAGTGGGTCGGGCACTGAAGCTTTCTTT. Translating it yields CASSLSGSGTEAFF.

This clonotype appeared many times. V is TRBV5-1 and J is TRBJ1-1, with D possibly TRBD1 on 6 matching bases. The CDR3 sequence is 15 residues long. Germline CDR1 reads SGHRS; CDR2 reads YFSETQ. V lost 4 bases, J lost 4 bases, and 17 bases lay in between. As DNA, the CDR3 is TGCGCCAGCAGCCTACCGACAGGACTCAGCACTGAAGCTTTCTTT. It translates to CASSLPTGLSTEAFF.

The rearrangement uses TRBV9 and TRBJ2-3; weak D call: TRBD2 (5 bases). This CDR3 spans 15 amino acids. Germline CDR1 SGDLS, CDR2 YYNGEE. V was trimmed by 2 bases and J by 0 bases, leaving 10 bases between them. This CDR3 is CASSVYGESTDTQYF. The CDR3 DNA reads TGTGCCAGCAGCGTTTACGGGGAAAGCACAGATACGCAGTATTTT. Using reference TRBV9 and TRBJ2-3 for the parts outside the CDR3, the full variable domain is DSGVTQTPKHLITATGQRVTLRCSPRSGDLSVYWYQQSLDQGLQFLIQYYNGEERAKGNILERFSAQQFPDLHSELNLSSLELGDSALYFCASSVYGESTDTQYFGPGTRLTVL.

This sequence joins TRBV4-1 and TRBJ1-1; 9 bases are shared with TRBD1. CDR1 MGHRA and CDR2 YSYEKL come from the germline V gene. The CDR3 is 17 amino acids. The V and J ends lost 2 bases and 0 bases, in that order; junction bases with no gene match: 7. CDR3: CASSQFGQGTLNTEAFF. CDR3 nucleotide sequence: TGCGCCAGCAGCCAATTTGGACAGGGGACGTTGAACACTGAAGCTTTCTTT.

This clonotype was detected a few times. The J gene is TRBJ2-1, the V gene TRBV5-1; 11 bases match TRBD2. V lost 1 base, J lost 5 bases, and 5 bases stayed unmatched. The CDR3 has 16 residues. Germline V gene lookup returns CDR1 SGHRS and CDR2 YFSETQ. The CDR3 DNA sequence: TGCGCCAGCAGCTTGTCTACTAGCGGGGGAAACAATGAGCAGTTCTTC. It is translated as CASSLSTSGGNNEQFF. The full variable domain, rest sourced from reference TRBV5-1 and TRBJ2-1, is KAGVTQTPRYLIKTRGQQVTLSCSPISGHRSVSWYQQTPGQGLQFLFEYFSETQRNKGNFPGRFSGRQFSNSRSEMNVSTLELGDSALYLCASSLSTSGGNNEQFFGPGTRLTVL.

The CDR3 sequence is CATSDFQGEQYF. CDR3 in DNA: TGTGCCACCAGTGATTTCCAGGGAGAGCAGTACTTC. The V and J genes are TRBV24-1 and TRBJ2-7, with D perhaps TRBD1 (5 bases). V lost 1 base, J lost 7 bases, and 7 bases lay in between. The germline CDR1 and CDR2 sequences are KGHDR and SFDVKD. CDR3 size: 12 residues.

This chain links TRBV29-1 with TRBJ2-7; maybe TRBD2 (7 bases). CDR1 and CDR2 (germline): SQVTM, ANQGSEA. Trimming shortened V by 4 bases and J by 6 bases, and 10 bases separated the two germline ends. The CDR3 sequence is 11 residues long. The CDR3 DNA reads as TGCAGCGTTGTAGGGGGGGGCGAGCAGTACTTC. It codes for CSVVGGGEQYF.

The CDR3: CAISEVTLAGLYEQYF. The DNA for the CDR3 is TGTGCCATCAGTGAGGTGACTCTAGCGGGATTATACGAGCAGTACTTC. The gene calls are TRBV10-3 and TRBJ2-7; TRBD2 matches 9 bases. CDR1 ENHRY and CDR2 SYGVKD come from the germline V gene. This CDR3 is 16 amino acids long. V was clipped by 2 bases and J by 4 bases; unmatched bases: 9.

The CDR3 DNA sequence: TGTGCCAGCAGCGCTACTAGCGGGGCCTTCTCCTACAATGAGCAGTTCTTC. Its translation: CASSATSGAFSYNEQFF. The chain uses TRBV5-6 and TRBJ2-1, with 10 positions matching TRBD2. The V gene end was trimmed by 4 bases and the J gene end by 0 bases; junction bases not matched to a gene: 7. Germline V gene sequence: CDR1 SGHDT, CDR2 YYEEEE. The CDR3 has 17 amino acids.

The J gene is TRBJ1-2, the V gene TRBV5-1; maybe TRBD1 (5 bases). This CDR3 is built from 13 residues. Germline lookup yields CDR1 SGHRS and CDR2 YFSETQ. The germline V and J ends were trimmed by 2 bases and 4 bases, with 9 bases remaining between them. CDR3 nucleotide sequence: TGCGCCAGCAGCTTTGACAGCTCCTATGGCTACACCTTC. The encoded protein is CASSFDSSYGYTF.

The chain couples TRBV29-1 to TRBJ2-7; the D gene is possibly TRBD2 (5 bases). This CDR3 comprises 15 residues. Trimming cost V 7 bases and J 0 bases, with 19 bases left between them. Germline V lookup: CDR1 SQVTM, CDR2 ANQGSEA. The CDR3 region is CSARPGLSSSYEQYF. In DNA, the CDR3 is TGCAGCGCGCGGCCCGGACTTTCGAGCTCCTACGAGCAGTACTTC.

A few counts support this clonotype. The gene calls are TRBV15 and TRBJ1-2, with TRBD1 matching over 10 bases. Germline V gene sequence: CDR1 LNHNV, CDR2 YYDKDF (reference sequence). V lost 8 bases and J lost 4; bases outside the gene matches: 4. CDR3 size: 13 residues. In DNA, the CDR3 is TGTGCCACCTGGGACAGGGGAAGCTATGGCTACACCTTC. This encodes CATWDRGSYGYTF.

The rearrangement uses TRBV15 and TRBJ2-7; TRBD1 matches 7 bases. Germline-derived CDR1 and CDR2 are LNHNV and YYDKDF (reference sequence). The CDR3 is 15 residues long. The V segment lost 5 bases and the J segment 3 bases; nucleotides outside the gene matches: 10. CDR3 in DNA: TGTGCCACCAGCCAAACTCCCAGGGGGATCTACGAGCAGTACTTC. Its translation is CATSQTPRGIYEQYF.

For the CDR3, the DNA is TGTGCCATCAGTGCCGGACAGTCGAACACCGGGGAGCTGTTTTTT. Translating it yields CAISAGQSNTGELFF. The rearrangement joins TRBV10-3 to TRBJ2-2, with TRBD1 as a possible D gene (6 bases). The V end lost 4 bases, the J end lost 0 bases, and 9 bases lay between the germline ends. The CDR3 has 15 amino acids. Germline values: CDR1 ENHRY, CDR2 SYGVKD.

V usage is TRBV4-2 and J usage is TRBJ1-3; D possibly corresponds to TRBD1 (6 bases). The germline V and J ends were trimmed by 1 base and 0 bases, with 10 bases remaining between them. Germline V gene lookup returns CDR1 LGHNA and CDR2 YNFKEQ. The CDR3 runs 16 residues. CDR3 coding DNA: TGTGCCAGCAGCCAAGCTGAAGGGGGCTCTGGAAACACCATATATTTT. Protein sequence: CASSQAEGGSGNTIYF.

The rearrangement uses TRBV7-9 and TRBJ1-1; perhaps TRBD1 as D (5 bases). This CDR3 contains 18 residues. Germline CDR1 reads SEHNR; CDR2 reads FQNEAQ (reference sequence). Trimming removed 1 base from V and 0 bases from J, with 18 bases in between. The chain's CDR3 is CASSLGVSKQDVNTEAFF. The DNA for the CDR3 is TGTGCCAGCAGCTTAGGAGTTTCCAAACAGGACGTGAACACTGAAGCTTTCTTT.

The chain joins TRBV11-3 to TRBJ1-1; D remains ambiguous. In germline, CDR1 is SGHNT, CDR2 YENEEA. V shed 4 bases and J shed 7 bases, with 19 bases lying between them. There are 15 residues in the CDR3. CDR3 nucleotide sequence: TGTGCCAGCAGCTCCCAATGGAGGCCCTACGGTGAAGCTTTCTTT. This encodes CASSSQWRPYGEAFF. The full variable domain, its missing parts supplied by reference TRBV11-3 and TRBJ1-1, is EAGVVQSPRYKIIEKKQPVAFWCNPISGHNTLYWYLQNLGQGPELLIRYENEEAVDDSQLPKDRFSAERLKGVDSTLKIQPAELGDSAVYLCASSSQWRPYGEAFFGQGTRLTVV.

V gene TRBV7-9 combines with J gene TRBJ1-5; D perhaps matches TRBD1 (6 bases). Per the germline V gene, CDR1 is SEHNR and CDR2 is FQNEAQ (reference sequence). The CDR3 length is 15 residues. The germline V and J ends were trimmed by 3 bases and 3 bases, with 12 bases remaining between them. The CDR3 loop is CASSFSGGDNQPQHF. The CDR3 region has the DNA TGTGCCAGCAGCTTTTCTGGGGGCGACAATCAGCCCCAGCATTTT.

This clonotype was seen only a few times. The chain combines TRBV15 with TRBJ2-1; the match to TRBD2 covers 7 bases. The CDR3 sequence is 16 residues long. CDR1 and CDR2 from the germline V gene are LNHNV and YYDKDF (reference sequence). J gave up 4 bases and V 1 base, and 7 bases lay outside the gene matches. The CDR3: CATSRVRGGAYNEQFF. Written as DNA, the CDR3 is TGTGCCACCAGCAGAGTACGGGGAGGGGCATACAATGAGCAGTTCTTC.

This chain joins TRBV25-1 and TRBJ2-5; weak D call: TRBD2 (6 bases). The V gene's germline CDR1 is MGHDK and CDR2 SYGVNS. The V end lost 3 bases, the J end lost 5 bases, and 28 bases lay between the germline ends. This CDR3 spans 19 amino acids. The CDR3 DNA reads as TGTGCCAGCAGTGACCCGCCTGGTGATAGCGGAGGGACTGGGGAGACCCAGTACTTC. Translated, it gives CASSDPPGDSGGTGETQYF.

The chain uses TRBV5-1 and TRBJ2-5; the match to TRBD2 covers 13 bases. This CDR3 spans 18 amino acids. V was clipped by 3 bases and J by 4 bases; unmatched bases: 12. CDR1 and CDR2 from the germline V gene are SGHRS and YFSETQ. CDR3 nucleotide sequence: TGCGCCAGCAGCTATCTCGGACTAGCGGGAGAGGGGAGAGAGACCCAGTACTTC. Encoded protein: CASSYLGLAGEGRETQYF.

The rearrangement uses TRBV20-1 and TRBJ2-7; 7 bases match TRBD1. Losses at the gene ends were 0 bases for V and 2 bases for J; bases not matched to a gene: 16. This CDR3 has 18 residues. Germline assignment: CDR1 DFQATT and CDR2 SNEGSKA (reference sequence). The CDR3 DNA reads TGCAGTGCTAGAGATGAGAACGAGGGACAGATAGATACCTACGAGCAGTACTTC. Translated, it gives CSARDENEGQIDTYEQYF.